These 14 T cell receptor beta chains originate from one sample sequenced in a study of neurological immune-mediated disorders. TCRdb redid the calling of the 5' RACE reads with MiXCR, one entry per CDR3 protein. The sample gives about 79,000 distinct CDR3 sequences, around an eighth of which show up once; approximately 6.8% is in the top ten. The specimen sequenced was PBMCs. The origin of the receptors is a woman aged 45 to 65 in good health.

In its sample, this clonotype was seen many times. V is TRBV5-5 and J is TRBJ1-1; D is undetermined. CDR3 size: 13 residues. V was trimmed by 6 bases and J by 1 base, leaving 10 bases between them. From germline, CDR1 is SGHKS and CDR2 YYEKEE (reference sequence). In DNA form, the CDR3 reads TGTGCCAGCATTCGACGGGAGAACACTGAAGCTTTCTTT. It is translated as CASIRRENTEAFF. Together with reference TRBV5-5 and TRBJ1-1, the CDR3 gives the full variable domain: DAGVTQSPTHLIKTRGQQVTLRCSPISGHKSVSWYQQVLGQGPQFIFQYYEKEERGRGNFPDRFSARQFPNYSSELNVNALLLGDSALYLCASIRRENTEAFFGQGTRLTVV.

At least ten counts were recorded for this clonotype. CDR3 DNA sequence: TGCAGTGCTACCCCCGAGGGCGACCATGGGGAGCAGTACTTC. It encodes CSATPEGDHGEQYF. The rearrangement joins TRBV20-1 to TRBJ2-7, with D maybe TRBD2 (5 bases). The CDR3 runs 14 residues. CDR1 DFQATT and CDR2 SNEGSKA come from the germline V gene (reference sequence). V dropped 4 bases and J dropped 7 bases, with 20 bases sitting between them.

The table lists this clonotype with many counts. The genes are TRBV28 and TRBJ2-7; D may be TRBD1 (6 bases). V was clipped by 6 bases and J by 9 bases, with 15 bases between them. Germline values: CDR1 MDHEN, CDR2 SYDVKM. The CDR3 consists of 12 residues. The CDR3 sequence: CASSPGWGRQYF. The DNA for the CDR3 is TGTGCCAGCAGCCCCGGTTGGGGGCGGCAGTACTTC.

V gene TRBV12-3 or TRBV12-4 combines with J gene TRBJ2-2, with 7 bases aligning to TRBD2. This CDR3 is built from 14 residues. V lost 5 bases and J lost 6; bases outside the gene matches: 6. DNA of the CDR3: TGTGCCAGCAGTCTCGGGCGGGGGTCCGGGGAGCTGTTTTTT. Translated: CASSLGRGSGELFF.

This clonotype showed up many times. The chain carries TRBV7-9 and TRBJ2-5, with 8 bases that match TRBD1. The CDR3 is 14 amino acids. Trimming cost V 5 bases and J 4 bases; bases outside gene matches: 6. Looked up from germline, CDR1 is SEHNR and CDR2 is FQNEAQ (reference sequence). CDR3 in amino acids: CASSTQGVGETQYF. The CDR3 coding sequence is TGTGCCAGCAGCACACAGGGGGTGGGAGAGACCCAGTACTTC.

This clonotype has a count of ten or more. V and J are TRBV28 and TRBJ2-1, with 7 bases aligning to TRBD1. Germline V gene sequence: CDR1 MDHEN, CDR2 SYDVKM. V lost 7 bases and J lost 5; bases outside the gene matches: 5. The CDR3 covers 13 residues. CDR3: CASNTGTDNEQFF. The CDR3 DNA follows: TGTGCCAGCAATACCGGGACAGACAATGAGCAGTTCTTC.

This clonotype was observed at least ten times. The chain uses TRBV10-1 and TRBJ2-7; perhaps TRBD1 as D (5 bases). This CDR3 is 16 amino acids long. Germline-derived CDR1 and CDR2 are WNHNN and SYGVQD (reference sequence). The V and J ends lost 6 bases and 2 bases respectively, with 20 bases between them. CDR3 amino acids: CASSPSPGRGPYEQYF. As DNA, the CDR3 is TGCGCCAGCAGCCCCTCCCCGGGTAGGGGTCCCTACGAGCAGTACTTC.

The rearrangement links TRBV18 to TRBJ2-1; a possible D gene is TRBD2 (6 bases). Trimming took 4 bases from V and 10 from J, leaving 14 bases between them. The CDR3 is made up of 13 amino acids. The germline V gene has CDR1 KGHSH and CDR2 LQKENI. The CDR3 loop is CASSRGPEGEQFF. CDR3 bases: TGTGCCAGCTCACGAGGACCGGAGGGGGAGCAGTTCTTC.

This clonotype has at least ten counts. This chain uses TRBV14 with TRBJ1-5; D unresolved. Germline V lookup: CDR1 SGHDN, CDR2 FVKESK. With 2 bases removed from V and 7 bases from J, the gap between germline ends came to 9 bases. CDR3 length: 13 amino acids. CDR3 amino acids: CASSQKQGQPQHF. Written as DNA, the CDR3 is TGTGCCAGCAGCCAAAAACAAGGGCAGCCCCAGCATTTT.

The DNA for the CDR3 is TGTGCCAGCAGCTTGTGGCGGACACAAGCGGTGAACACTGAAGCTTTCTTT. This gives the protein CASSLWRTQAVNTEAFF. V usage is TRBV5-5 and J usage is TRBJ1-1; weak D call: TRBD1 (5 bases). V lost 1 base and J lost 0, with 16 bases in between. Germline values: CDR1 SGHKS, CDR2 YYEKEE (reference sequence). CDR3 size: 17 residues.

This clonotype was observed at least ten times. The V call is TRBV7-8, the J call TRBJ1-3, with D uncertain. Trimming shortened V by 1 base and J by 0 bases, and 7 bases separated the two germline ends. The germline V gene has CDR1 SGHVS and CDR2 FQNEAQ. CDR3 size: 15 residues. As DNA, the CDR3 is TGTGCCAGCAGCTTAGGAAGTCCCTCTGGAAACACCATATATTTT. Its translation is CASSLGSPSGNTIYF.

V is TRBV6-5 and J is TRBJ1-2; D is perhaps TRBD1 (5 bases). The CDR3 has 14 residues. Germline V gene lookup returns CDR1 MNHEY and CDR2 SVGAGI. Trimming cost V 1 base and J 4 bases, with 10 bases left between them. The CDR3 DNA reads TGTGCCAGCAGTTACTGGGGGGAGGGCTATGGCTACACCTTC. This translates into CASSYWGEGYGYTF.

The CDR3 sequence is CASSFFNPAGGELFF. The CDR3 DNA sequence: TGTGCCAGCAGTTTTTTCAACCCAGCCGGCGGGGAGCTGTTTTTT. This sequence joins TRBV28 and TRBJ2-2; D is unclear. The germline V and J ends were trimmed by 3 bases and 7 bases, with 15 bases remaining between them. Germline V gene data show CDR1 as MDHEN and CDR2 as SYDVKM. This CDR3 is 15 amino acids long.

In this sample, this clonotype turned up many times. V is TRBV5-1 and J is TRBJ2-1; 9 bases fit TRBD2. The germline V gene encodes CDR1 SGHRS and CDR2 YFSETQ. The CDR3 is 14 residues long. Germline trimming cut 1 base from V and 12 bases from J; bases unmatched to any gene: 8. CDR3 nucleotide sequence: TGCGCCAGCAGCTTGATGCGGGAGGGCGGTCGGCAGTTCTTC. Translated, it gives CASSLMREGGRQFF.